This passage covers 31 T cell receptor beta chains from one sample sequenced in a study of monozygotic twins with inflammatory bowel disease. Each CDR3 protein gets one entry in TCRdb, which reprocessed the 5' RACE reads and gives no DNA. This listing includes approximately 400,000 distinct CDR3 sequences. Sequencing was performed on blood. The receptors were gathered from a human donor with ulcerative colitis or Crohn's disease, or a healthy co-twin of an affected twin (not recorded which).

The chain combines TRBV18 with TRBJ1-1; without DNA, the TCRdb call of TRBD1 cannot be checked. The CDR3 covers 13 residues. Germline V gives CDR1 KGHSH, CDR2 LQKENI. CDR3 sequence reads: CASSHRDPTEAFF. Drawing the rest from reference TRBV18 and TRBJ1-1, the complete variable domain is NAGVMQNPRHLVRRRGQEARLRCSPMKGHSHVYWYRQLPEEGLKFMVYLQKENIIDESGMPKERFSAEFPKEGPSILRIQQVVRGDSAAYFCASSHRDPTEAFFGQGTRLTVV.

The gene calls are TRBV4-1 and TRBJ2-3; the TRBD1 assignment by TCRdb is unverifiable without DNA. The CDR3 loop spans 16 amino acids. Germline V gene sequence: CDR1 MGHRA, CDR2 YSYEKL. This CDR3 is CASSQDRQGGSDTQYF.

The J gene is TRBJ1-6, the V gene TRBV5-1; checking the TCRdb D call of TRBD1 is not possible without DNA. CDR1 is SGHRS and CDR2 is YFSETQ in the germline V gene. CDR3 length equals 16 residues. The CDR3 here is CASSLAGTRYNSPLHF.

This chain joins TRBV7-6 and TRBJ1-1; TCRdb reports TRBD1, a call that lacks DNA to check it against. The germline V gene has CDR1 SGHVS and CDR2 FNYEAQ. CDR3 length equals 15 residues. The CDR3 reads CASSRGQGGRTEAFF.

The chain recombines TRBV7-8 with TRBJ2-3; TCRdb designates TRBD2, a call that cannot be tested without DNA. Germline V gives CDR1 SGHVS, CDR2 FQNEAQ. The CDR3 loop spans 18 amino acids. This CDR3 reads CASSLARIAGPSTDTQYF.

The genes are TRBV5-8 and TRBJ2-2; TCRdb designates TRBD1, a call that cannot be tested without DNA. The CDR3 covers 18 residues. The germline V gene encodes CDR1 SGHTS and CDR2 YDEGEE. CDR3 protein: CASSLRTRRYANTGELFF. Full variable domain (missing parts from reference TRBV5-8 and TRBJ2-2): EAGVTQSPTHLIKTRGQQATLRCSPISGHTSVYWYQQALGLGLQFLLWYDEGEERNRGNFPPRFSGRQFPNYSSELNVNALELEDSALYLCASSLRTRRYANTGELFFGEGSRLTVL.

This rearrangement joins TRBV20-1 to TRBJ1-1. Germline V gene sequence: CDR1 DFQATT, CDR2 SNEGSKA (reference sequence). The CDR3 covers 14 residues. The CDR3 here is CSARDGRMNTEAFF.

The chain uses TRBV20-1 and TRBJ2-3; TCRdb picks TRBD1, but there is no DNA to check that call. Germline CDR1 and CDR2: DFQATT and SNEGSKA (reference sequence). This CDR3 is 15 amino acids long. This chain's CDR3 is CSARDLLRGSGTQYF.

The rearrangement joins TRBV7-2 to TRBJ2-7. This CDR3 region has 14 residues. CDR1 and CDR2 (germline): SGHTA, FQGNSA. CDR3 sequence reads: CASSSGRDSYEQYF.

V gene TRBV24-1 combines with J gene TRBJ2-7; there is no DNA to check the TCRdb D call of TRBD1. CDR1 is KGHDR and CDR2 is SFDVKD in the germline V gene. The CDR3 has 17 residues. The CDR3 protein is CATSDLRGGRETYEQYF.

This rearrangement joins TRBV29-1 to TRBJ2-7; TCRdb indicates TRBD2, and absent DNA this call remains unverified. This CDR3 is built from 14 residues. Per the germline V gene, CDR1 is SQVTM and CDR2 is ANQGSEA. CDR3 sequence: CSVEGLADIYEQYF.

The chain couples TRBV10-3 to TRBJ2-2. This CDR3 has 12 amino acids. CDR1 is ENHRY and CDR2 is SYGVKD in the germline V gene. The CDR3 loop is CAISAATGELFF.

V usage is TRBV19 and J usage is TRBJ2-1; TCRdb designates TRBD2, a call that cannot be tested without DNA. Germline CDR1 is LNHDA and CDR2 is SQIVND (reference sequence). This CDR3 has 14 residues. CDR3 protein: CASRRGGGAPEQFF.

J is TRBJ2-3 and V is TRBV7-3; TCRdb proposes TRBD1, but this gene call is untestable without DNA. The germline CDR1 and CDR2 sequences are SGHTA and FQGTGA. The CDR3 contains 15 residues. The CDR3: CASSSTGQGTDTQYF.

The chain uses TRBV20-1 and TRBJ1-1. The CDR3 is 14 amino acids. Per germline, CDR1 DFQATT and CDR2 SNEGSKA (reference sequence). This CDR3 is CSASVQEGNTEAFF.

This chain uses TRBV29-1 with TRBJ2-5; TCRdb calls TRBD1, which cannot be checked without DNA. Per the germline V gene, CDR1 is SQVTM and CDR2 is ANQGSEA. The CDR3 is 14 residues long. The CDR3 sequence is CSVAAGGISETQYF.

The V and J genes are TRBV12-3 or TRBV12-4 and TRBJ1-5. This CDR3 spans 12 amino acids. The CDR3 region is CASSLVSQPQHF.

The V gene is TRBV7-2, the J gene TRBJ1-2; TCRdb calls TRBD1, which cannot be checked without DNA. CDR1 and CDR2 from the germline V gene are SGHTA and FQGNSA. CDR3 length equals 15 residues. The CDR3 protein is CASSLSPGQGPGYTF.

The chain joins TRBV6-6 to TRBJ2-3; lacking DNA, the TRBD2 call made by TCRdb goes unchecked. The CDR3 consists of 14 residues. Per the germline V gene, CDR1 is MNHNY and CDR2 is SVGAGI (reference sequence). This CDR3 is CASGLAGATDTQYF.

The J gene is TRBJ2-1, the V gene TRBV18; TCRdb designates TRBD1, a call that cannot be tested without DNA. The CDR3 length is 15 residues. The germline gives CDR1 KGHSH, CDR2 LQKENI. CDR3: CASSPYTGAAGEQFF.

The CDR3 region is CASSLAVGGNTEAFF. This chain joins TRBV5-1 and TRBJ1-1; TCRdb returns TRBD1, unconfirmable since there is no DNA. Per germline, CDR1 SGHRS and CDR2 YFSETQ. This CDR3 is built from 15 residues.

The chain has TRBV25-1 and TRBJ2-5; without DNA, the TCRdb call of TRBD1 cannot be checked. The CDR3 runs 14 residues. Germline V lookup: CDR1 MGHDK, CDR2 SYGVNS. The CDR3 protein is CASSDAGGPETQYF.

The chain is built from TRBV28 and TRBJ2-7. The CDR3 has 11 residues. Germline assignment: CDR1 MDHEN and CDR2 SYDVKM. The CDR3 region is CASTSTYEQYF.

V gene TRBV28 combines with J gene TRBJ2-6; the TCRdb D gene call, TRBD1, has no DNA to confirm it. The CDR3 contains 16 residues. Germline CDR1 reads MDHEN; CDR2 reads SYDVKM. CDR3: CASKTGLATGANVLTF. The complete variable domain, with remaining parts taken from reference TRBV28 and TRBJ2-6, reads DVKVTQSSRYLVKRTGEKVFLECVQDMDHENMFWYRQDPGLGLRLIYFSYDVKMKEKGDIPEGYSVSREKKERFSLILESASTNQTSMYLCASKTGLATGANVLTFGAGSRLTVL.

The CDR3 loop is CASSISLSYNEQFF. This rearrangement joins TRBV6-1 to TRBJ2-1. Germline CDR1 reads MNHNS; CDR2 reads SASEGT. The CDR3 is 14 amino acids.

V gene TRBV19 combines with J gene TRBJ2-1. The CDR3 totals 14 residues. Germline CDR1 and CDR2: LNHDA and SQIVND (reference sequence). This CDR3 reads CASSIGHSRNEQFF.

The V and J genes are TRBV24-1 and TRBJ2-5; TCRdb names TRBD2, which stays unverified in the absence of DNA. CDR1 is KGHDR and CDR2 is SFDVKD in the germline V gene. This CDR3 has 15 residues. Here the CDR3 reads CATSDPRGGAETQYF.

CDR3 region: CASSLVGGRDEQFF. The chain uses TRBV5-4 and TRBJ2-1; the TCRdb D gene call, TRBD2, has no DNA to confirm it. Germline V gives CDR1 SGHNT, CDR2 YYREEE (reference sequence). The CDR3 length is 14 residues.

The V gene is TRBV7-2, the J gene TRBJ1-1. Germline V CDR1 and CDR2: SGHTA, FQGNSA. The CDR3 loop spans 15 amino acids. The CDR3 sequence is CASSLRARLNTEAFF. Drawing the rest from reference TRBV7-2 and TRBJ1-1, the complete variable domain is GAGVSQSPSNKVTEKGKDVELRCDPISGHTALYWYRQSLGQGLEFLIYFQGNSAPDKSGLPSDRFSAERTGGSVSTLTIQRTQQEDSAVYLCASSLRARLNTEAFFGQGTRLTVV.

The rearrangement links TRBV7-9 to TRBJ2-1. This CDR3 is 15 amino acids long. Germline-derived CDR1 and CDR2 are SEHNR and FQNEAQ (reference sequence). The CDR3 spells CASSYEQRGYNEQFF. The variable domain in full, completed from reference TRBV7-9 and TRBJ2-1, reads DTGVSQNPRHKITKRGQNVTFRCDPISEHNRLYWYRQTLGQGPEFLTYFQNEAQLEKSRLLSDRFSAERPKGSFSTLEIQRTEQGDSAMYLCASSYEQRGYNEQFFGPGTRLTVL.

The chain has TRBV6-1 and TRBJ2-2. The CDR3 runs to 14 residues. The germline V gene has CDR1 MNHNS and CDR2 SASEGT. CDR3 amino acids: CASSVVWNTGELFF.